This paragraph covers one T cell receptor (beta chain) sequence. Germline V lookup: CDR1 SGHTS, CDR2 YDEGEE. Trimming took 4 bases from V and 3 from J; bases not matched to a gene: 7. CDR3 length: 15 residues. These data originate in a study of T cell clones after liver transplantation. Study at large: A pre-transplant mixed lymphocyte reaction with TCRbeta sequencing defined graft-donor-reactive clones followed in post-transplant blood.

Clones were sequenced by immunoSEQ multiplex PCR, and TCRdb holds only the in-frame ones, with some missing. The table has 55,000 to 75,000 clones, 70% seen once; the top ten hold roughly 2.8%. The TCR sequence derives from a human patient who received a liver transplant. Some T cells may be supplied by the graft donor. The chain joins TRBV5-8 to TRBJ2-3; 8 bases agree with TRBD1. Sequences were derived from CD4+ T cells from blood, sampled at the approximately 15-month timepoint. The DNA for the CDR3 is TGTGCCAGCAGCCTAGGACAGGGCGAAACAGATACGCAGTATTTT. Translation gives CASSLGQGETDTQYF. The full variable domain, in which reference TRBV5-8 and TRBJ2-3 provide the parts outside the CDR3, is EAGVTQSPTHLIKTRGQQATLRCSPISGHTSVYWYQQALGLGLQFLLWYDEGEERNRGNFPPRFSGRQFPNYSSELNVNALELEDSALYLCASSLGQGETDTQYFGPGTRLTVL.